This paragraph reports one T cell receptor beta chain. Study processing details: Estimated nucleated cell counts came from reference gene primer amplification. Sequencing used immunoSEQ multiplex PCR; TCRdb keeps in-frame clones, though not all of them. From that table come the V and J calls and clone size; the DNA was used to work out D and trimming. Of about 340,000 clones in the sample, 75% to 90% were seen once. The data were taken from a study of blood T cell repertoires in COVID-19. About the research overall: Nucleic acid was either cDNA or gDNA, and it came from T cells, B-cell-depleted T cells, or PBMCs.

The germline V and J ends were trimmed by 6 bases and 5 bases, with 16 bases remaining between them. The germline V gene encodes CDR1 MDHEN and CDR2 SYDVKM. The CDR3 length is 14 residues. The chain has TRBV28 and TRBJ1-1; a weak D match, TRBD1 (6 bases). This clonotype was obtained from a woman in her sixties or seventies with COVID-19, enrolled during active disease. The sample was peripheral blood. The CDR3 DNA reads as TGTGCCAGCAGCCCGGGGGGGCGGAGTACTGAAGCTTTCTTT. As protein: CASSPGGRSTEAFF.